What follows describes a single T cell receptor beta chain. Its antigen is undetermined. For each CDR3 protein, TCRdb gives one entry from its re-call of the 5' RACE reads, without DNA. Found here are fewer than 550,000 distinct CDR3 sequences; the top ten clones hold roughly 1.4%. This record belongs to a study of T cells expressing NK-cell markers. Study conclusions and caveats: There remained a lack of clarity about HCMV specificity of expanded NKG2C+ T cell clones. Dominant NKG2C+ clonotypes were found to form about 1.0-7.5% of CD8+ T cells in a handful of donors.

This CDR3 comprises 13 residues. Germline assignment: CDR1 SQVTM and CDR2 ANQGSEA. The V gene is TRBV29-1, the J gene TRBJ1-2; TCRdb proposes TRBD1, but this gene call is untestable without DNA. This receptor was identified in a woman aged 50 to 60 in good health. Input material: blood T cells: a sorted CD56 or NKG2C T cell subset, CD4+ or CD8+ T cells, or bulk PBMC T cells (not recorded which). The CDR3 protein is CSDYRGTNYGYTF.